The source of this TCR beta chain is a study of T cells in tumors after PD-1 blockade. Background on the study: No patient had prior checkpoint blockade, systemic immunosuppression, or radiotherapy within 4 weeks. A subset received ongoing vismodegib 150 mg daily alongside anti-PD-1 therapy.

Sequencing used immunoSEQ multiplex PCR; TCRdb keeps in-frame clones, though not all of them. The data show 45,000 to 50,000 clones, 65% to 85% seen once. Genomic DNA template from tumor biopsies or peripheral blood, roughly 616 ng to 6,500 ng input. A single count supports this clone. The V and J ends lost 3 bases and 5 bases respectively, with 4 bases between them. The CDR3 is 12 amino acids. The clonotype comes from a human donor with advanced basal cell or squamous cell carcinoma (not recorded which). The sample consisted of PBMCs, taken before anti-PD-1 therapy. The rearrangement joins TRBV12-3 or TRBV12-4 to TRBJ2-2; D gene uncertain. CDR3 in DNA: TGTGCCAGCAGTTTTCTAACCGGGGAGCTGTTTTTT. This translates into CASSFLTGELFF.